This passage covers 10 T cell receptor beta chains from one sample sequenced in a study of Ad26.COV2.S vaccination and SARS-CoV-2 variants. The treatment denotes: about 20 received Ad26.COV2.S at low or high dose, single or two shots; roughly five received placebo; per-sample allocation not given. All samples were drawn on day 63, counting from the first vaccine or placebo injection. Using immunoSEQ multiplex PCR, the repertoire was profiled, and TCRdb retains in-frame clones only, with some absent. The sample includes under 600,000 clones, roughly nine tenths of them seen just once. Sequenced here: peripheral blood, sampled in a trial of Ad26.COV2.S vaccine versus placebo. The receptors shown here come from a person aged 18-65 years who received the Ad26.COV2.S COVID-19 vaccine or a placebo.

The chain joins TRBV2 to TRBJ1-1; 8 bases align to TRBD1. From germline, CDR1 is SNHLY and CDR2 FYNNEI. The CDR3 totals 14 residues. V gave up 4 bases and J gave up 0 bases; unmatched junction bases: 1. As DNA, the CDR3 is TGTGCCAGCAGTGCAGGGGGCGTGAACACTGAAGCTTTCTTT. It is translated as CASSAGGVNTEAFF.

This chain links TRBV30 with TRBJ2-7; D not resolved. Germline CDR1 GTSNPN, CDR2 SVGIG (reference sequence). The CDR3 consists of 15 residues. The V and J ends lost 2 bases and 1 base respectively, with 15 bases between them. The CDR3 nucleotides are TGTGCCTGGAGTCGGAGTAGGGTTTCGTCCTACGAGCAGTACTTC. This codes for CAWSRSRVSSYEQYF.

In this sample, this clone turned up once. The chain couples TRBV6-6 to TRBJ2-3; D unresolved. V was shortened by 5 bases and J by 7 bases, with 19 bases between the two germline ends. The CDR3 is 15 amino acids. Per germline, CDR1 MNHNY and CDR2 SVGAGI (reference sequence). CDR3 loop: CASSQEGFGPYTQYF. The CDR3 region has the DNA TGTGCCAGCAGTCAGGAAGGGTTCGGACCTTATACGCAGTATTTT.

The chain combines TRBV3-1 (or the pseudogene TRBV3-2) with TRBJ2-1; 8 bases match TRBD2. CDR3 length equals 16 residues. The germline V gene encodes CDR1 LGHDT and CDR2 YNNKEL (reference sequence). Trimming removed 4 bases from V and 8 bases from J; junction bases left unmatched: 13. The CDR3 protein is CASSLQAGLATDEQFF. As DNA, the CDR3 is TGTGCCAGCAGCCTACAAGCCGGACTAGCTACGGATGAGCAGTTCTTC.

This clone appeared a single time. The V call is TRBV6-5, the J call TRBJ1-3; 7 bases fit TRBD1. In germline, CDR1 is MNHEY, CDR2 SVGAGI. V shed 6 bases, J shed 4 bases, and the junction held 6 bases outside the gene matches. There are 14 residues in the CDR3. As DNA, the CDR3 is TGTGCCAGCAGACCTACAGGGGTGGGAAACACCATATATTTT. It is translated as CASRPTGVGNTIYF.

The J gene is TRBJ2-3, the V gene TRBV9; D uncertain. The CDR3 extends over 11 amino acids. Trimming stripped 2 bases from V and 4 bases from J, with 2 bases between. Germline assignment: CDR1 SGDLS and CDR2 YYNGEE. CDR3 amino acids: CASSVADTQYF. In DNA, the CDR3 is TGTGCCAGCAGCGTGGCAGATACGCAGTATTTT.

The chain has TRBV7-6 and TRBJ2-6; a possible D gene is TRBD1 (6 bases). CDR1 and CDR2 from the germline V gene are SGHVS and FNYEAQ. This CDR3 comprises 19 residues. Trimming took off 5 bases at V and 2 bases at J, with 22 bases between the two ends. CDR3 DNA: TGTGCCAGCAGCCCCGGAACTAGGACAGCCATTGCTGGGGCCAACGTCCTGACTTTC. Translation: CASSPGTRTAIAGANVLTF.

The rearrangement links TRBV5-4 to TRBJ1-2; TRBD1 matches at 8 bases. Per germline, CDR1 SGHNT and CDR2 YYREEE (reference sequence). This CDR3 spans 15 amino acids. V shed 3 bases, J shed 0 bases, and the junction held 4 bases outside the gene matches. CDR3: CASSSDRVPNYGYTF. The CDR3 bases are TGTGCCAGCAGCTCGGACAGGGTACCTAACTATGGCTACACCTTC.

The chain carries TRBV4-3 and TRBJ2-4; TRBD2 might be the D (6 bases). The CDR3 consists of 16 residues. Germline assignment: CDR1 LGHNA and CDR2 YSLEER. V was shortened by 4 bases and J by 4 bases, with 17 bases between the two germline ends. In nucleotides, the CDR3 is TGCGCCAGCAGCCCGACCACGGCGGGATTAAAAAACATTCAGTACTTC. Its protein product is CASSPTTAGLKNIQYF.

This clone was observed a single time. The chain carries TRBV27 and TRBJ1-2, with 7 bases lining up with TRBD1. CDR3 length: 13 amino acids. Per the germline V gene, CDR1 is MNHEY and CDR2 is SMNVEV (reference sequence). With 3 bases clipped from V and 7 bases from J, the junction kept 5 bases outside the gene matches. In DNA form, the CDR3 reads TGTGCCAGCAGTTTCGACAGGGTCAGTGGCTACACCTTC. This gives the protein CASSFDRVSGYTF.